This record looks at one TCR beta chain sequence and its context. The data were taken from a study of T cell changes during pregnancy in multiple sclerosis. TCRdb's copy holds only in-frame clones and misses some; the assay was immunoSEQ multiplex PCR. Found here are 25,000 to 35,000 clones, approximately 87% of them singletons; the top ten hold around 8%. The specimen comprised CD8+ T cells from peripheral blood mononuclear cells, sampled after pregnancy. The receptor was isolated from a female donor with multiple sclerosis, enrolled in a pregnancy study.

The CDR3 nucleotides are TGTGCCAGTAGCACCGGACTGAGTTCACCCCTCCACTTT. This codes for CASSTGLSSPLHF. This chain links TRBV19 with TRBJ1-6, with D unclear. Germline CDR1 is LNHDA and CDR2 is SQIVND (reference sequence). This CDR3 is built from 13 residues. Trimming cost V 6 bases and J 9 bases, with 12 bases left between them.